This paragraph reports one T cell receptor (beta chain). Looked up from germline, CDR1 is SQVTM and CDR2 is ANQGSEA. This CDR3 has 12 residues. The germline V and J ends were trimmed by 7 bases and 4 bases, with 13 bases remaining between them. The sample comes from a study of blood T cells in healthy people across ages. With a J-beta primer mix and a sample-barcoded 5' primer, a second PCR ran 7 to 11 cycles. TCRdb called the 5' RACE reads again in MiXCR, with one record for every CDR3 protein. The data show hundreds of thousands of distinct CDR3 sequences, with about 53% seen just once and around 41% held by the top ten.

This receptor was identified in a man older than 75 in good health. The specimen sequenced was blood. The chain recombines TRBV29-1 with TRBJ1-2; D is perhaps TRBD1 (6 bases). The CDR3 protein is CSAPTGTYGYTF. The CDR3, as DNA: TGCAGCGCCCCCACAGGGACCTATGGCTACACCTTC.